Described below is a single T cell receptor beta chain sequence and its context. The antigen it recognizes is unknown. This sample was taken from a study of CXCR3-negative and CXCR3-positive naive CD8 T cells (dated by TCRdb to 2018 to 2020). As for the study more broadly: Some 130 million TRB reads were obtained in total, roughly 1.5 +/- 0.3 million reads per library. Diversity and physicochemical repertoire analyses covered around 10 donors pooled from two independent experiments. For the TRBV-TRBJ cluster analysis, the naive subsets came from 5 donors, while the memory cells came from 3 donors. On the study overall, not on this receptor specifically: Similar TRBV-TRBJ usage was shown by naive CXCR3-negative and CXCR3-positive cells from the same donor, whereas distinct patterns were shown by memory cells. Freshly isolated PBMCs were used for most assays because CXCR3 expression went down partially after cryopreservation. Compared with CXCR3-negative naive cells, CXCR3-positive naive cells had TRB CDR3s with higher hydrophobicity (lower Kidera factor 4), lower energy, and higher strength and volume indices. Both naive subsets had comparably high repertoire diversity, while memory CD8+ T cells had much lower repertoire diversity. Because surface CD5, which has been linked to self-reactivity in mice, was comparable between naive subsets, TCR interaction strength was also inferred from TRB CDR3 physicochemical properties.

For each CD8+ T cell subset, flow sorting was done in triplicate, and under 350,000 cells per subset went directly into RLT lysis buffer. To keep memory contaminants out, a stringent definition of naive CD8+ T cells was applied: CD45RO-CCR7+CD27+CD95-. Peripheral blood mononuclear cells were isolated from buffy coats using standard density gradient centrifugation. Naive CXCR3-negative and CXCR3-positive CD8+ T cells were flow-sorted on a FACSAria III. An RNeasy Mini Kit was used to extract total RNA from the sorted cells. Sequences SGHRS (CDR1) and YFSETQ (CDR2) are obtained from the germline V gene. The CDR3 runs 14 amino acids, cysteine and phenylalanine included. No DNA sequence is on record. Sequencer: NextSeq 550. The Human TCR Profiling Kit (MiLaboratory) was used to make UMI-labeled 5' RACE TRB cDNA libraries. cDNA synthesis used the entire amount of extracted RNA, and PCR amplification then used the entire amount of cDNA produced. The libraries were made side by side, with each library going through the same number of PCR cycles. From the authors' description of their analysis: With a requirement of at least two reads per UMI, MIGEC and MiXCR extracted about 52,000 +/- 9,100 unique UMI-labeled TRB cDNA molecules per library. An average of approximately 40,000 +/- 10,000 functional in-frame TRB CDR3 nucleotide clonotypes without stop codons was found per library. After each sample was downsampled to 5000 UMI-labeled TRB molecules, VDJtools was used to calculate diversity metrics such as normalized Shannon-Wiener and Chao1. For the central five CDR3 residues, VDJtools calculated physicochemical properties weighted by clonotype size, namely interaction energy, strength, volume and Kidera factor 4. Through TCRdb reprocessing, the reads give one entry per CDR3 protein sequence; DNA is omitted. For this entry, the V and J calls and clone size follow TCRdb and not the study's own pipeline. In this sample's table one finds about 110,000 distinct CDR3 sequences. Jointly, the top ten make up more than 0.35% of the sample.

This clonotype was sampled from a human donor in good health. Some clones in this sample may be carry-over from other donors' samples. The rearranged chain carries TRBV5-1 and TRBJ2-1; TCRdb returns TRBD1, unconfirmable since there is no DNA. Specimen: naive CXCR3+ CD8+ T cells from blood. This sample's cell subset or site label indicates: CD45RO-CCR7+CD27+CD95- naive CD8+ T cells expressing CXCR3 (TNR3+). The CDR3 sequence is CASRSEGASGEQFF. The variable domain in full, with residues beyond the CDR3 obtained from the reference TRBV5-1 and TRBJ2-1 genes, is KAGVTQTPRYLIKTRGQQVTLSCSPISGHRSVSWYQQTPGQGLQFLFEYFSETQRNKGNFPGRFSGRQFSNSRSEMNVSTLELGDSALYLCASRSEGASGEQFFGPGTRLTVL.